This T cell receptor beta chain was identified during a study of OX40 agonist ivuxolimab in advanced cancers. Measured with immunoSEQ multiplex PCR; TCRdb has only the in-frame clones, and not every one. The sample gives around 50,000 clones, about nine tenths of which show up once; roughly 8.1% is in the top ten. The CDR3 runs 15 residues. Germline V gene data show CDR1 as SGHAT and CDR2 as FQNNGV. The germline V and J ends were trimmed by 2 bases and 4 bases, with 14 bases remaining between them. J is TRBJ1-2 and V is TRBV11-2; D call uncertain. The clonotype was recovered from an adult with an advanced solid tumor such as melanoma, head and neck, liver or kidney cancer. The sequencing used CD4+ or CD8+ T cells sorted from blood, collected in a trial of the OX40 agonist ivuxolimab. The CDR3 sequence: CASSLLGPPSYGYTF. CDR3 nucleotide sequence: TGTGCCAGCAGCTTATTAGGGCCGCCGAGCTATGGCTACACCTTC. Full variable domain (outside the CDR3, taken from reference TRBV11-2 and TRBJ1-2): EAGVAQSPRYKIIEKRQSVAFWCNPISGHATLYWYQQILGQGPKLLIQFQNNGVVDDSQLPKDRFSAERLKGVDSTLKIQPAKLEDSAVYLCASSLLGPPSYGYTFGSGTRLTVV.